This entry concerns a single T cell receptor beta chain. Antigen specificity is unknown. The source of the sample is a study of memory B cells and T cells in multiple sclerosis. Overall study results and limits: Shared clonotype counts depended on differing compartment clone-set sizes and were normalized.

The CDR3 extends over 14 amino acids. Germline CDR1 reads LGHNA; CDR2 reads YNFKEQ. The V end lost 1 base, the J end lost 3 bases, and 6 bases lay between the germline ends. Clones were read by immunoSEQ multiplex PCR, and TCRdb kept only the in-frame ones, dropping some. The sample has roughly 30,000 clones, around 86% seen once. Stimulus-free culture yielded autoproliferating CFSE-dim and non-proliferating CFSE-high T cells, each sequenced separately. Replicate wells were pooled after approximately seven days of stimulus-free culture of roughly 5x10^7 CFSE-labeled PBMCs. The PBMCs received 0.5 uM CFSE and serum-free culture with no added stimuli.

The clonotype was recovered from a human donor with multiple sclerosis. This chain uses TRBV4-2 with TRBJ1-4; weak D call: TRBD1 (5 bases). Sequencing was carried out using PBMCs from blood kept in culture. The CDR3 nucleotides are TGTGCCAGCAGCCAAGGACAGTCTAATGAAAAACTGTTTTTT. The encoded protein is CASSQGQSNEKLFF.